This T cell receptor beta chain is from a study of control samples from healthy donors and cancer patients. Germline CDR1 and CDR2: MNHEY and SVGAGI. V was pared by 0 bases and J by 0 bases, with 4 bases between. The CDR3 spans 14 residues. This clone occurred a few times. Other DNA sequences of this sample code for an identical CDR3. TCRdb's table, derived via immunoSEQ multiplex PCR, lists solely in-frame clones and lacks some. The table includes some 210,000 clones, about 89% detected once. The chain joins TRBV6-5 to TRBJ2-3; D ambiguous. This receptor was identified in a young man in good health. The sequencing input was blood. CDR3 DNA: TGTGCCAGCAGTTACTCGTCTAGCACAGATACGCAGTATTTT. Its translation is CASSYSSSTDTQYF.